These T cell receptor beta chains were read from a single sample in a study of monozygotic twins with inflammatory bowel disease. One entry per CDR3 protein, without DNA, is what TCRdb gives after re-calling the 5' RACE reads. The repertoire table contains around 140,000 distinct CDR3 sequences. What was sequenced was blood. The receptors originated from a human donor with ulcerative colitis or Crohn's disease, or a healthy co-twin of an affected twin (not recorded which). CDR3s include the opening cysteine and the closing phenylalanine or tryptophan.

v_call	j_call	cdr3_aa
TRBV5-1	TRBJ2-7	CASSPDRAEVVEQYF
TRBV7-2	TRBJ2-7	CASSSQGPYEQYF
TRBV11-2	TRBJ2-2	CASRLVTSGVPGELFF
TRBV5-1	TRBJ2-5	CASTLAYAGGAETQYF
TRBV4-3	TRBJ1-1	CASSRDLPGGTEAFF
TRBV20-1	TRBJ2-5	CSARPTGGVREETQYF
TRBV6-2/TRBV6-3	TRBJ2-4	CASRKNRDAIHPNF
TRBV20-1	TRBJ1-5	CSARTTGFQPQHF
TRBV5-1	TRBJ2-1	CASSYGLAGGSSYNEQFF
TRBV9	TRBJ2-1	CASSPVSSGGNEQFF
TRBV7-9	TRBJ1-2	CASSEGQGALYGYTF
TRBV4-3	TRBJ2-7	CASSQDLGLSSSYEQYF
TRBV7-6	TRBJ2-5	CASSSWAPRGETQYF
TRBV20-1	TRBJ2-3	CSAIESLGLTDTQYF
TRBV18	TRBJ1-1	CASSRIGGNTEAFF
TRBV2	TRBJ2-5	CASSELAPKEETQYF
TRBV7-8	TRBJ1-5	CASRPQGARDQPQHF
TRBV5-5	TRBJ2-3	CASSLGAEDTQYF
TRBV10-3	TRBJ2-2	CAISENGRGITGELFF
TRBV5-1	TRBJ2-5	CASSFRQGARQETQYF
TRBV10-1	TRBJ2-3	CASSEMGEDREGCSTDTQYF
TRBV20-1	TRBJ2-7	CSARDQKSSSYEQYF
TRBV29-1	TRBJ2-5	CSVLGGQETQYF
TRBV7-6	TRBJ1-4	CASSPEAQGREKLFF
TRBV20-1	TRBJ2-5	CSARVRLQETQYF
TRBV20-1	TRBJ2-2	CSARKPGLLTTGELFF
TRBV19	TRBJ2-7	CASSIPGQTLDEQYF
TRBV20-1	TRBJ2-3	CSALGLAMGTDTQYF
TRBV5-1	TRBJ2-7	CASSSDLGQGHEQYF
TRBV7-2	TRBJ2-7	CASSLGNEQYF
TRBV5-1	TRBJ2-1	CASSLVRDHNEQFF
TRBV18	TRBJ2-1	CASSADSYNEQFF
TRBV12-3/TRBV12-4	TRBJ2-1	CASSQTSGEQFF